This T cell receptor beta chain came from a study of CD8 T cells in Susac syndrome. TCR beta sequencing was performed on blood CD8+ and CD4+ T cells. Healthy donors were controls matched for age and sex. TEMRA cells were enriched by FACS, while CD8+ and CD4+ T cells were obtained through a negative isolation that was performed magnetically. This clonotype was picked up a small number of times. Reverse transcription of roughly 0.5 to 1 ug RNA used random hexamers. Coverage of TCR beta CDR3 amplification by immunoSEQ multiplex PCR extended to 54 Vbeta and 13 Jbeta. MiXCR was run by TCRdb on the immunoSEQ multiplex PCR reads, yielding one entry per CDR3 protein. The sample lists approximately 130,000 distinct CDR3 sequences, 85% to 95% occurring once. The CDR3 spans 11 residues. From germline, CDR1 is KGHSH and CDR2 LQKENI. V was shortened by 3 bases and J by 7 bases, with 4 bases between the two germline ends.

The rearrangement joins TRBV18 to TRBJ2-1; no clear D gene. This sequence was found in a human donor in good health. Sample: CD4+ T cells from PBMCs. The CDR3 here is CASSPKNEQFF. CDR3 bases: TGTGCCAGCTCACCCAAGAATGAGCAGTTCTTC. Full variable domain (remainder filled in from reference TRBV18 and TRBJ2-1): NAGVMQNPRHLVRRRGQEARLRCSPMKGHSHVYWYRQLPEEGLKFMVYLQKENIIDESGMPKERFSAEFPKEGPSILRIQQVVRGDSAAYFCASSPKNEQFFGPGTRLTVL.